This T cell receptor beta chain stems from a study of T cell responses to AZD1222 COVID-19 vaccine (dated by TCRdb to the early 2020s). In the study overall: TCR sequencing was performed for about 240 trial participants, of whom about 200 were given two doses of AZD1222 and around 26 were given two doses of MenACWY control vaccine. Trial participants were enrolled by age into subgroups of 18-55, 56-69 and 70-plus years, and roughly 150, 30 and 60 TCR-sequenced participants, respectively, were included in these subgroups. Findings and caveats that apply to the study as a whole: The vaccine-associated CD4 TCRs covered the entire spike protein, and the dominant responses fell in regions 160-218 and 743-854. Reportedly, close to half of the unique spike-specific TCRs recognized epitopes lying outside the regions that are mutated in the B.1.351 and B.1.1.7 variants. After two AZD1222 doses, spike-specific TCR breadth and depth were significantly higher than at day 0 and than in MenACWY recipients. Most participants were white British and females outnumbered males, and the authors suggested that clonal diversity may have been underestimated. Because no day 14 peak-response samples were available, the repertoires could be characterized only after the peak T cell response. Conclusions about previously exposed vaccinees are limited because only six or seven AZD1222 recipients were SARS-CoV-2 seropositive at baseline. In the small 56-69-year group, the increase in depth fell short of significance, most likely because of low power.

The germline V gene sets CDR1 to SGHVS and CDR2 to FQNEAQ. Including cysteine and phenylalanine, the CDR3 has 15 amino acids. The entry retains the CDR3 DNA only, 45 bases that are in frame from base 1. Trimming takes 2 bases from V and 1 base from J, and the germline ends sit 11 bases apart. The time point label, as the study defines it: about 28 days (+/-7) after the second vaccine dose. Because spike-specific TCR depth and breadth did not differ between the two schedules, AZD1222 recipients who got a second dose at roughly 4 weeks were pooled with those who got a second dose at roughly 12 weeks. Vaccinee samples were obtained from the UK trials COV001 and COV002, which included a single-blind randomized controlled phase 2/3 trial of AZD1222 (ChAdOx1 nCoV-19) in healthy adults. For TCRbeta chain sequencing, PBMC samples were collected from trial participants at day 0 and at day 28 after the second dose.

The CDR3 regions of human TCRbeta chains were analyzed by immunosequencing. Processing in the source paper ran as follows. TCRs in the repertoires were compared against a reference library of SARS-CoV-2-specific TCRs that had been generated with the MIRA antigen-specificity platform. Breadth meant the fraction of unique TCRs that were SARS-CoV-2-associated, whereas depth meant the fraction of total T cells that were SARS-CoV-2-associated. Using the MIRA data, every spike-specific TCR was mapped to the spike region that the TCR reacted to and assigned to either a CD4 or a CD8 class. Log10-transformed breadth and depth values were compared by one-way ANOVA with Sidak's multiple comparisons tests. TCRdb provides this immuneACCESS table in a form limited to in-frame rearrangements. Some clones are lacking; in checked studies, under half of them reflect an unresolved V gene, and why the rest are absent is not known. V and J calls and clone size are given by that table; D and trimming were obtained from the DNA. The sample table lists roughly 140,000 clones, roughly 90% of them with a count of one. The ten largest make up approximately 3.6% of the sample.

On this clone itself: Its antigen has not been determined. Per-base quality was not reported, and no clone a single base away is much larger than it.

The rearranged segments are TRBV7-8 and TRBJ1-1; tentative D gene TRBD1, with 5 bases matching. The source of this sequence is an adult who received the AZD1222 COVID-19 vaccine. The material sequenced was peripheral blood, taken 28 days after the second AZD1222 dose. The DNA sequence follows: TGTGCCAGCAGCTTAAGGGCCCAGGGGAACACTGAAGCTTTCTTT. It codes for CASSLRAQGNTEAFF.